Listed below are T cell receptor beta chains from one sample, sequenced in a study of T-cell memory formation after mild COVID-19. Each CDR3 protein is one row after TCRdb ran MiXCR on the 5' RACE reads. The table lists some 600,000 distinct CDR3 sequences, roughly 17% of them singletons. Sequencing was performed on PBMCs or a T cell subset sorted from them (not recorded which). The receptors derive from an adult woman who had mild COVID-19 (a few samples of this study predate the infection). Cell type and time point are not known. Both conserved end residues are trimmed from each CDR3. Each record gives: clone size, J gene, V gene, CDR3 protein. Not all rows give a size; the values are once, few, many and, for expanded clones, a class.

>NA|TRBJ2-3|TRBV29-1
SVEKGTDTQY
>few|TRBJ1-2|TRBV5-6
ASSLVIAPGYGYT
>many|TRBJ2-2|TRBV7-8
ASSLGTSGRELF
>NA|TRBJ2-2|TRBV7-2
ASSLVVPGTTGELF
>NA|TRBJ1-5|TRBV25-1
ASSEDRVGNSKQPQH
>few|TRBJ2-3|TRBV9
ASSVDSGDRSDTQY
>few|TRBJ2-1|TRBV11-2
ASSYSGGYHNEQF
>few|TRBJ2-1|TRBV24-1
ATSDTSGTYNEQF
>NA|TRBJ2-2|TRBV11-3
ASSLRGENTGELF
>few|TRBJ2-7|TRBV27
ASSFGGLAYEQY
>few|TRBJ2-3|TRBV19
ASSIGGTDTQY
>NA|TRBJ2-6|TRBV18
ASSPTVPGQGTGANVLT
>NA|TRBJ2-7|TRBV6-2/TRBV6-3
ASSYLAGGREQY